Listed here are 9 T cell receptor beta chains from one sample, sequenced in a study of blood T cell repertoires in COVID-19. Sequencing was performed with immunoSEQ multiplex PCR; in TCRdb, only in-frame clones are kept and a portion is missing. The repertoire holds approximately 210,000 clones, with 86% as singletons. Sequencing was performed on peripheral blood. The source is a woman aged 65 to 85 with acute or convalescent COVID-19.

The rearrangement joins TRBV5-4 to TRBJ1-6; D possibly corresponds to TRBD1 (5 bases). Deletions cut 2 bases from V and 7 bases from J, with 7 bases between. Germline V gene lookup returns CDR1 SGHNT and CDR2 YYREEE (reference sequence). The CDR3 contains 13 residues. DNA of the CDR3: TGTGCCAGCAGCTTTGACAGCAATTCACCCCTCCACTTT. Translated: CASSFDSNSPLHF.

The chain couples TRBV29-1 to TRBJ1-4; maybe TRBD1 (5 bases). Trimming removed 4 bases at V and 8 bases at J, with 14 bases between. The CDR3 length is 13 residues. In germline, CDR1 is SQVTM, CDR2 ANQGSEA. CDR3 nucleotide sequence: TGCAGCGTTGCCCGGGCAGGGAGGGAAAAACTGTTTTTT. It specifies CSVARAGREKLFF.

The chain couples TRBV6-5 to TRBJ1-3; 9 bases map to TRBD1. This CDR3 has 16 amino acids. Per germline, CDR1 MNHEY and CDR2 SVGAGI. V lost 4 bases and J lost 4; bases outside the gene matches: 8. CDR3 nucleotide sequence: TGTGCCAGCAGTTTCACGGGACAGGGCGCAGGAAACACCATATATTTT. Translating gives CASSFTGQGAGNTIYF.

The chain couples TRBV6-6 to TRBJ2-5, with D possibly matching TRBD2 (6 bases). V was clipped by 7 bases and J by 1 base, with 10 bases between them. CDR1 is MNHNY and CDR2 is SVGAGI in the germline V gene (reference sequence). The CDR3 is 13 residues long. This CDR3 is CASTGGSQETQYF. Written as DNA, the CDR3 is TGTGCCAGCACTGGGGGGAGCCAAGAGACCCAGTACTTC.

The chain has TRBV24-1 and TRBJ1-5; D unclear. Germline-derived CDR1 and CDR2 are KGHDR and SFDVKD. V lost 0 bases to trimming and J lost 0 bases, with 2 bases between them. The CDR3 totals 14 residues. The CDR3 sequence: CATSDLHSNQPQHF. The DNA of the CDR3 is TGTGCCACCAGTGATTTGCATAGCAATCAGCCCCAGCATTTT.

The genes are TRBV19 and TRBJ2-1; tentative D call: TRBD2 (5 bases). V lost 2 bases to trimming and J lost 4 bases, with 12 bases between them. Looked up from germline, CDR1 is LNHDA and CDR2 is SQIVND (reference sequence). This CDR3 comprises 15 residues. CDR3 nucleotide sequence: TGTGCCAGTAGTATAACGGGAACCTTTTACAATGAGCAGTTCTTC. Its protein is CASSITGTFYNEQFF. The variable domain in full, completed from reference TRBV19 and TRBJ2-1, reads DGGITQSPKYLFRKEGQNVTLSCEQNLNHDAMYWYRQDPGQGLRLIYYSQIVNDFQKGDIAEGYSVSREKKESFPLTVTSAQKNPTAFYLCASSITGTFYNEQFFGPGTRLTVL.

This clone showed up just a few times. The chain couples TRBV5-6 to TRBJ1-2; a possible D gene is TRBD1 (6 bases). The CDR3 extends over 13 amino acids. CDR1 is SGHDT, CDR2 YYEEEE, per germline. The V end was cut by 6 bases, the J end by 8 bases, with 17 bases between. As DNA, the CDR3 is TGTGCCAGCACCCTCACCATCACAGGGGGCTACACCTTC. The encoded protein is CASTLTITGGYTF.

The chain links TRBV15 to TRBJ1-5, with D hard to call. V was shortened by 1 base and J by 6 bases, with 16 bases between the two germline ends. The CDR3 length is 16 residues. Germline-derived CDR1 and CDR2 are LNHNV and YYDKDF (reference sequence). CDR3 loop: CATSRADSGRGQPQHF. CDR3 DNA sequence: TGTGCCACCAGCAGAGCCGATAGCGGACGGGGTCAGCCCCAGCATTTT.

The rearrangement joins TRBV5-4 to TRBJ1-1; TRBD1 is a possible D gene (5 bases). This CDR3 comprises 15 residues. The germline V gene has CDR1 SGHNT and CDR2 YYREEE (reference sequence). Trimming stripped 3 bases from V and 4 bases from J, with 16 bases between. In DNA, the CDR3 is TGTGCCAGCAGCTCTACGGGGCTCGGGGGCACTGAAGCTTTCTTT. It specifies CASSSTGLGGTEAFF.